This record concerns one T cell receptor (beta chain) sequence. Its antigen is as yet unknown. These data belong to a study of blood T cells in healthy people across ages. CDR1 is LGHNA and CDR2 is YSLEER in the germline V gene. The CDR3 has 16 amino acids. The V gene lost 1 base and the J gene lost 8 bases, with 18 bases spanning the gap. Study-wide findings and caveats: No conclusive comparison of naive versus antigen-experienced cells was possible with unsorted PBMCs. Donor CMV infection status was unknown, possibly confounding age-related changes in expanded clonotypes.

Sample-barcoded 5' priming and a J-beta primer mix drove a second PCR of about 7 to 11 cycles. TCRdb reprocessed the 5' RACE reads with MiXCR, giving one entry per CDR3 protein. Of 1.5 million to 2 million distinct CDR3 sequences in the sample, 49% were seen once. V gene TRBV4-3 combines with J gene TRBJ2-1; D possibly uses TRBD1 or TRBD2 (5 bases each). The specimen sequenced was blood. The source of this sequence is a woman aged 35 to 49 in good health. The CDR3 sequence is CASSQGGWRAQDEQFF. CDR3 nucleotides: TGCGCCAGCAGCCAAGGGGGGTGGCGGGCCCAGGATGAGCAGTTCTTC.